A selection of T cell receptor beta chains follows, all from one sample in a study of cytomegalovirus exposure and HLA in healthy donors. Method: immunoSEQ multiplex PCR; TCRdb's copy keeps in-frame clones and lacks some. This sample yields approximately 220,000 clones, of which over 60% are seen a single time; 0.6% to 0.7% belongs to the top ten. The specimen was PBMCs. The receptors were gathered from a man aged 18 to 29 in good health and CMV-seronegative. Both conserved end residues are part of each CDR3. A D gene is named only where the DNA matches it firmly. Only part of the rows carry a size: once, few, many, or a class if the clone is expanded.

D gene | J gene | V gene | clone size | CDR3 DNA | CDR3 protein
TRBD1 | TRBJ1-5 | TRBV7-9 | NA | TGTGCCAGCAGCTTGGGGACAGGGACCGATCAGCCCCAGCATTTT | CASSLGTGTDQPQHF
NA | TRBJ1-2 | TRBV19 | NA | TGTGCCAGTAGTAGAGTGGGGCAGGGAGGTTATGGCTACACCTTC | CASSRVGQGGYGYTF
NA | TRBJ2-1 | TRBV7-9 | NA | TGTGCCAGCAGCTTAGAACGGAATGAGCAGTTCTTC | CASSLERNEQFF
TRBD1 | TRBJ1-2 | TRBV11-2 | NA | TGTGCCAGCAGCTCGAACATGGGGACAGGGTCTGGCTACACCTTC | CASSSNMGTGSGYTF
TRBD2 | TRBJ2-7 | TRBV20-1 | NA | TGCAGTGCTAGAGATCGGGGACTAGTGTACTTC | CSARDRGLVYF
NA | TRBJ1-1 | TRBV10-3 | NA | TGTGCCATCAGTGATTTCGGAAGAATGGAGGCTTTCTTT | CAISDFGRMEAFF
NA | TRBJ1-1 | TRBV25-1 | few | TGTGCCAGCAGTGAGGGGGGATCCACTGAAGCTTTCTTT | CASSEGGSTEAFF
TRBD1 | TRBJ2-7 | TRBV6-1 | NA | TGTGCCAGCAGTGAAGCAGAGGTGACAGGGCCCTACGAGCAGTACTTC | CASSEAEVTGPYEQYF
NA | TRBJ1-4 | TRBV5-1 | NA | TGCGCCAGCAGCTTGGTTTCCAGGGCAGGTTCGACTAATGAAAAACTGTTTTTT | CASSLVSRAGSTNEKLFF
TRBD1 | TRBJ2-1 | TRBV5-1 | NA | TGCGCCACCAAACCCGACAGGGCTTCCTACAATGAGCAGTTCTTC | CATKPDRASYNEQFF
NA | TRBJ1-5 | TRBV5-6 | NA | TGTGCCAGCAGTTCAAGCCATACTCATAGCAATCAGCCCCAGCATTTT | CASSSSHTHSNQPQHF
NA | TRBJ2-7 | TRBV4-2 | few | TGTGCCAGCAGCCAAGGTCTTAGTGAGGGTATCAACTACGAGCAGTACTTC | CASSQGLSEGINYEQYF
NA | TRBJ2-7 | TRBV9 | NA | TGTGCCAGCAGGGGGGGGCTCCGGGCCTACGAGCAGTACTTC | CASRGGLRAYEQYF
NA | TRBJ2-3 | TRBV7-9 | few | TGTGCCAGCAGCTTAGGCTCGGCGGGCAGCACAGATACGCAGTATTTT | CASSLGSAGSTDTQYF
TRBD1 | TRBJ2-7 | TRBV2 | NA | TGTGCCGACTCCGGGACAGAGACCTACGAGCAGTACTTC | CADSGTETYEQYF
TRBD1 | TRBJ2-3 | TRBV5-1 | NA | TGCGCCAGCAGCACGGGACAGGGGGCAGATACGCAGTATTTT | CASSTGQGADTQYF
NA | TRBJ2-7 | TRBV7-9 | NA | TGTGCCAGCAGCGTCGGACAAGGCTACGAGCAGTACTTC | CASSVGQGYEQYF
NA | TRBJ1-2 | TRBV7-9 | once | TGTGCCAGCACCCTCGGTGATGGCTACACCTTC | CASTLGDGYTF
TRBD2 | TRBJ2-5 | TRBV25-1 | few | TGTGCCAGCAGTGAAGAGGCGGGAGCTCGGGAGACCCAGTACTTC | CASSEEAGARETQYF
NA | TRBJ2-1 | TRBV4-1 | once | TGCGCCAGCAGCCAACCGGGATCGGATGAGCAGTTCTTC | CASSQPGSDEQFF
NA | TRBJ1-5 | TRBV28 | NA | TGTGCCAGCACGAAACAGGCCCAGCCCCAGCATTTT | CASTKQAQPQHF
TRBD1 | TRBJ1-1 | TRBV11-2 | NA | TGTGCCAGCAGCTTAGGGACAGGGCCTGAAGCTTTCTTT | CASSLGTGPEAFF
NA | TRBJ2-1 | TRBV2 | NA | TGTGCCAGCAGCGCCCCCCGGAGGTTTGGTGAGCAGTTCTTC | CASSAPRRFGEQFF
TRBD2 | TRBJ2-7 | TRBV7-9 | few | TGTGCCAGCAGCCCCGCCGCGGGAGTGTACGAGCAGTACTTC | CASSPAAGVYEQYF
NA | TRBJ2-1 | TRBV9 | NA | TGTGCCAGCACGTGGACAGCGTCCTACAATGAGCAGTTCTTC | CASTWTASYNEQFF
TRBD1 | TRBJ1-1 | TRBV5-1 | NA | TGCGCCAGCAGCTCGGGAGACAGGGGAGGCACTGAAGCTTTCTTT | CASSSGDRGGTEAFF
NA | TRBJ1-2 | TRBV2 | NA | TGTGCCAGCAGTGAGCCTTCGGGGGGGCTCGGCGGCTACACCTTC | CASSEPSGGLGGYTF
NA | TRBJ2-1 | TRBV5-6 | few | TGTGCCAGCAGCTTGGGAGGACACGGACGAGCAGGGTCACCCAATGAGCAGTTCTTC | CASSLGGHGRAGSPNEQFF
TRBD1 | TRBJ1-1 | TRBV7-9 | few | TGTTCCAGCAGCTCCCAGGGGGCGACTGAAGCTTTCTTT | CSSSSQGATEAFF
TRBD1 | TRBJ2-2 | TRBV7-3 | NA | TGTGCCAGCAGCTTACGGCGGGACAGGGTGAACACCGGGGAGCTGTTTTTT | CASSLRRDRVNTGELFF
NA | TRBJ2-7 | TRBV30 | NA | TGTGCCTGGAGTGAGGGCAGGGGCTCCTACGAGCAGTACTTC | CAWSEGRGSYEQYF
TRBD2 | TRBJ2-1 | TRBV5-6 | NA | TGTGCCAGCAGCCCCGGACTAGCGGGATCACACAATGAGCAGTTCTTC | CASSPGLAGSHNEQFF
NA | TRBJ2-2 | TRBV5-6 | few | TGTGCCAGCAGCTTGCTTCAACTAACCTACGGGGAGCTGTTTTTT | CASSLLQLTYGELFF
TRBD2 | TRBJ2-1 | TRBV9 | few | TGTGCCAGCAGCGTAGGCCCGACTAGCGGGAGGGCGGGTGAGCAGTTCTTC | CASSVGPTSGRAGEQFF
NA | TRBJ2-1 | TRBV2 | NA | TGTGCCAGCAGGGGGGGTCAGCAGTTCTTC | CASRGGQQFF
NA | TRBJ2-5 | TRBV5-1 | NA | TGCGCCAGCAGCTTGGCCCTGAGAGGGAGTGCGGAGACCCAGTACTTC | CASSLALRGSAETQYF
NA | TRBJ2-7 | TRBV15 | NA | TGTGCCACCAGCAGAGTAACAGGCCACGGCGAGCAGTACTTC | CATSRVTGHGEQYF
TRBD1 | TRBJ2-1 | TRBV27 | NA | TGTGCCAGCAGTCCCCGGGACAGCTCCTACAATGAGCAGTTCTTC | CASSPRDSSYNEQFF
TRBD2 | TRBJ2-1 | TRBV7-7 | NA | TGTGCTAGCAGATCGATAGCGGGTTCCTACAATGAGCAGTTCTTC | CASRSIAGSYNEQFF
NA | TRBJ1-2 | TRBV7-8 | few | TGTGCCAGCAGCTTAGAGCGGGATTGGGCCCCCGGTGGCTACACCTTC | CASSLERDWAPGGYTF
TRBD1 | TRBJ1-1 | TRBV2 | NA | TGTGCCAGCAGTGGGGACAGGGGGATAACTGAAGCTTTCTTT | CASSGDRGITEAFF
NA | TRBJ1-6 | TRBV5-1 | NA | TGCGCCAGCAGCTTGGGTTTTAACAGTAGATATTCACCCCTCCACTTT | CASSLGFNSRYSPLHF
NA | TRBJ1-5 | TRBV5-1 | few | TGCGCCAGCAGCCCCGGTGGAGTGGGCAATCAGCCCCAGCATTTT | CASSPGGVGNQPQHF
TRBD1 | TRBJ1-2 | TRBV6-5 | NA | TGTGCCAGCAGGCCACAGGGGCCGACAGGCTACACCTTC | CASRPQGPTGYTF
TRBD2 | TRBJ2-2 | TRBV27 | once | TGTGCCAGCCAGGGACTAGCGGGGTCCACCGGGGAGCTGTTTTTT | CASQGLAGSTGELFF
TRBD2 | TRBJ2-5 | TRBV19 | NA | TGTGCCAGTAGTATGGCACTAGCGGAACTAGAGACCCAGTACTTC | CASSMALAELETQYF